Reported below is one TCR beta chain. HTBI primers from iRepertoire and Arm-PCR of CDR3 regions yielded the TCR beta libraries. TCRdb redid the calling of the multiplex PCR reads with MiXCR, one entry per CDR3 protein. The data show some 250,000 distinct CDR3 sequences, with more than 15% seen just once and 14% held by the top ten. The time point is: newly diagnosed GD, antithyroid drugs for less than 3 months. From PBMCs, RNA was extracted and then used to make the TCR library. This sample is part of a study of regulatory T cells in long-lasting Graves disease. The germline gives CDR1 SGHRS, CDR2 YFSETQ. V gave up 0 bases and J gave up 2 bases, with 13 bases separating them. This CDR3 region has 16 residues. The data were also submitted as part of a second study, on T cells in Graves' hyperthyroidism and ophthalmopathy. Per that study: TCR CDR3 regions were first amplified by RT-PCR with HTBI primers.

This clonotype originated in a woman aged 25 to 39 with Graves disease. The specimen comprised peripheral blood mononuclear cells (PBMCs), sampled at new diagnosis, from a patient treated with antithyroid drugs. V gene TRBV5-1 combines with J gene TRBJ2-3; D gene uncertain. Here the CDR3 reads CASSLGARATTDTQYF. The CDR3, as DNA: TGCGCCAGCAGCTTGGGTGCCCGAGCTACCACAGATACGCAGTATTTT.